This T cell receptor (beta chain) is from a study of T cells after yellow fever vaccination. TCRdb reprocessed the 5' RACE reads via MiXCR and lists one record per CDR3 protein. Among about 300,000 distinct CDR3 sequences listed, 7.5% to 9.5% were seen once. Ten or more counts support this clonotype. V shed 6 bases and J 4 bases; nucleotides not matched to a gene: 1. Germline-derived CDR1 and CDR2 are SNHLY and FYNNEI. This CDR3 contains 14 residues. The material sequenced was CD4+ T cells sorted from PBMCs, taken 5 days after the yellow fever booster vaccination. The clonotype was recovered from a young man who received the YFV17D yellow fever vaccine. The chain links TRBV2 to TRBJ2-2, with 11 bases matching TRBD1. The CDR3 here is CASSGTGGTGELFF. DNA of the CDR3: TGTGCCAGCAGCGGGACAGGGGGCACCGGGGAGCTGTTTTTT.